The 5 T cell receptor beta chains below were found in one sample sequenced in a study of cytomegalovirus exposure and HLA in healthy donors. Primers included in the PCR were 60 Vbeta and 13 Jbeta primers. The protocol was immunoSEQ multiplex PCR, while the TCRdb copy is restricted to in-frame clones and leaves out a portion. This sample carries around 130,000 clones, about 80% of them seen once, and the ten largest clones take 4% to 4.5%. Sequenced material: PBMCs. The receptor set was obtained from a woman in her thirties or forties in good health and CMV-seronegative.

This clone has only one observation. The chain carries TRBV29-1 and TRBJ2-3; 7 positions match TRBD2. Germline V gene data show CDR1 as SQVTM and CDR2 as ANQGSEA. V lost 5 bases to trimming and J lost 0 bases; unmatched junction nucleotides: 5. This CDR3 comprises 14 residues. CDR3 sequence: CSVWGGSSTDTQYF. The CDR3 bases are TGCAGCGTTTGGGGGGGGAGTAGCACAGATACGCAGTATTTT.

The chain is built from TRBV7-9 and TRBJ2-2; 8 bases fit TRBD2. This CDR3 is 16 amino acids long. CDR1 SEHNR and CDR2 FQNEAQ come from the germline V gene (reference sequence). J gave up 6 bases and V 5 bases, and 11 bases lay outside the gene matches. CDR3 amino acids: CASSRNLAGRAGELFF. In DNA form, the CDR3 reads TGTGCCAGCAGCCGGAACTTAGCGGGAAGGGCCGGGGAGCTGTTTTTT.

In DNA form, the CDR3 reads TGTGCCATCAGTGAGTCCGGTAAGGGGGCTTACTATGGCTACACCTTC. This codes for CAISESGKGAYYGYTF. The chain has TRBV10-3 and TRBJ1-2; 7 nucleotides align to TRBD1. Germline V lookup: CDR1 ENHRY, CDR2 SYGVKD. After removal of 0 bases from V and 3 bases from J, the junction contained 7 bases not matched to a gene. The CDR3 covers 16 residues.

This rearrangement joins TRBV27 to TRBJ1-5; no firm D call. CDR1 MNHEY and CDR2 SMNVEV come from the germline V gene (reference sequence). CDR3 length: 14 residues. Trimming pared 3 bases from V and 6 bases from J, leaving 12 bases between. CDR3 DNA: TGTGCCAGCAGTTTCCGCGGGCCGGGTCAGCCCCAGCATTTT. Translation gives CASSFRGPGQPQHF.

The V gene is TRBV2, the J gene TRBJ2-3; D may be TRBD2 (5 bases). Germline values: CDR1 SNHLY, CDR2 FYNNEI. V lost 6 bases and J lost 5, with 9 bases in between. The CDR3 has 12 amino acids. CDR3 nucleotides: TGTGCCAGCAGCTTCGGACTAGATACGCAGTATTTT. Its protein product is CASSFGLDTQYF.